Sequencing of this TCR beta chain was carried out in a study of T cell responses to AZD1222 COVID-19 vaccine (dated by TCRdb to the early 2020s). About the study as a whole: AZD1222 recipients whose second dose came at about 4 weeks and those whose second dose came at about 12 weeks were combined into one group, since spike-specific TCR depth and breadth did not differ between the two schedules. A total of under 250 trial participants underwent TCR sequencing, of whom 207 had received two doses of AZD1222 and about 25 had received two doses of the MenACWY control vaccine. Enrollment into the trials was organized by age into subgroups of 18-55, 56-69 and 70-plus years, and those subgroups contained approximately 160, 26 and 62 TCR-sequenced participants, respectively.

Looking up the germline V gene yields CDR1 SGHTA and CDR2 FQGNSA. V is pared back by 3 bases and J by 2 bases, with 11 bases lying between the germline termini. The CDR3 runs 15 amino acids, cysteine and phenylalanine included. The entry retains the CDR3 DNA only, 45 bases that are in frame from base 1. Here is what the overall study found, with its caveats: CD4 TCRs associated with the vaccine covered the entire spike protein, and the dominant responses were in regions 160-218 and 743-854. The 56-69-year group was small, and its depth increase did not reach significance, likely because of low power. Because no day 14 peak-response samples were available, the repertoires could be characterized only after the peak T cell response. Participants were mostly white British, with more females than males. The authors suggested clonal diversity may have been underestimated. Epitopes outside the regions mutated in the B.1.351 and B.1.1.7 variants were reportedly recognized by nearly half of the unique spike-specific TCRs. After two AZD1222 doses, both the breadth and the depth of spike-specific TCRs were significantly higher than at day 0 and than in MenACWY recipients. Conclusions about previously exposed vaccinees are limited because only a handful of AZD1222 recipients were SARS-CoV-2 seropositive at baseline.

The intended sense of this specimen's time point label: baseline before first vaccination. The vaccinee samples were drawn from two UK trials, COV001 and COV002, one of which was a single-blind randomized controlled phase 2/3 trial testing AZD1222 (ChAdOx1 nCoV-19) in healthy adults. For TCRbeta chain sequencing, PBMC samples were collected from trial participants at day 0 and at day 28 after the second dose. A remark on this clone: Its recognized antigen is unknown. No per-base quality is available; no much larger clone lies one base away.

The CDR3 regions of human TCRbeta chains were analyzed by immunosequencing. Processing in the source paper ran as follows. Repertoire TCRs were checked for matches against a reference library of SARS-CoV-2-specific TCRs that had been generated using the MIRA antigen-specificity platform. Breadth was defined as the fraction of unique TCRs that were SARS-CoV-2-associated, and depth was defined as the fraction of total T cells that were SARS-CoV-2-associated. Using the MIRA data, each spike-specific TCR was assigned both to the spike region to which the TCR was reactive and to a CD4 or CD8 class. Log10-transformed breadth and depth values were compared by one-way ANOVA with Sidak's multiple comparisons tests. In its TCRdb copy, this immuneACCESS table keeps in-frame sequences only and misses some clones. Where compared with another copy, unresolved V genes explain less than half of these, and the others have no known cause. From that table come the V and J calls and clone size; the DNA was used to work out D and trimming. This sample is represented by some 130,000 clones; 80% to 90% of them were singletons. 20% to 25% of the sample is in the top ten clones.

This receptor was obtained from an adult in good health. This receptor chain uses TRBV7-2 and TRBJ2-1; 6 matching bases give a weak D call of TRBD2. Sequenced here: peripheral blood, sampled on day 0 of AZD1222 vaccination. The CDR3 corresponds to CASSFAGTPYNEQFF. The DNA sequence follows: TGTGCCAGCAGCTTCGCCGGGACTCCCTACAATGAGCAGTTCTTC.